The text below deals with one T cell receptor (beta chain). The V gene's germline CDR1 is MDHEN and CDR2 SYDVKM. This CDR3 comprises 16 residues. After removal of 2 bases from V and 5 bases from J, the junction contained 10 bases not matched to a gene. The protocol was immunoSEQ multiplex PCR, while the TCRdb copy is restricted to in-frame clones and leaves out a portion. The sample lists tens of thousands of clones; nearly 98% were seen once. The sample belongs to a study of technical replicates of blood from a few donors. The V and J genes are TRBV28 and TRBJ2-5; 8 positions agree with TRBD2. Sequencing used T cells isolated from PBMCs. The TCR originated in a human donor in good health. In DNA, the CDR3 is TGTGCCAGCAGTTTAAACCCAGCGGGAGCTCTGGAGACCCAGTACTTC. As protein: CASSLNPAGALETQYF.